A single TCR beta chain is shown here with its context. What it binds is unknown. The test was conducted at deep level. Clones were read by immunoSEQ multiplex PCR, and TCRdb kept only the in-frame ones, dropping some. The data contain roughly 2.4 million clones, more than 90% of them singletons. This specimen comes from a study of shared clonotypes between healthy human individuals. Study observations and caveats: The sampled material consisted only of blood, and tissue repertoires are likely to differ. Shared clonotypes across all four donors exceeded non-shared ones in generation probability.

The trim removed 9 bases at V and 7 bases at J, leaving 13 bases unmatched. The CDR3 is made up of 14 amino acids. Germline V gene lookup returns CDR1 MNHEY and CDR2 SVGAGI. The sample taken for sequencing was naive CD4+ T cells sorted from blood. Subset denoted: CD45RA+ positively selected. This chain uses TRBV6-5 with TRBJ2-5; 8 positions agree with TRBD2. The clonotype originates from a man aged 18 to 29 in good health. The CDR3 protein is CASQPGGVLGTQYF. In nucleotides, the CDR3 is TGTGCCAGTCAACCCGGGGGGGTCCTCGGGACCCAGTACTTC.